This T cell receptor beta chain appears in the sequencing data of a study of CD8+CD57+ T cells in acquired aplastic anemia (dated by TCRdb to about 2018). At the level of the whole study: DNA extracted from sorted CD4+ and CD8+ cells had a mean of about 3 ug, with a range of roughly 0.2 to 30 ug. For healthy donor samples, the average read count was around 9.8 million for CD4+ cells and roughly 12 million for CD8+ cells.

CDR1 and CDR2 were assigned from the germline V gene as KGHDR and SFDVKD. From cysteine to phenylalanine, the CDR3 is 14 amino acids long. The sequence is cut down to CDR3 DNA, 42 bases in frame from base 1. From V the trimming removes 5 bases and from J it removes 5 bases, while the gene matches leave 7 bases of the junction unaccounted for. Profiling of TCR beta VDJ combinations and CDR3 sequences used genomic DNA as the template. An Illumina HiSeq 2000 was the platform used for TCR repertoire sequencing. Per the authors' processing: TRBV/TRBJ rearrangement plots, CDR3 size and DJ length profiles, and Simpson's diversity index were used to evaluate the repertoires. Whichever DNA sequence was most abundant in the deep sequencing data was defined as the immunodominant clone. CDR3 amino acid sequences were checked for sharing between subjects and were compared against published repertoires and the VDJdb database. TCRdb cleaned the public reads at Q25 with fastp, built clones with MiXCR and kept in-frame beta chains. Merged by CDR3 protein, the rows form single entries marked with the most common genes and DNA. It is TCRdb's table, rather than the study itself, that gives the V and J calls and clone size. The sample table lists a few hundred thousand distinct CDR3 sequences, over 55% of them with a count of one. 25% to 30% of the sample is held by the ten biggest clonotypes.

Of note for this clonotype: This receptor's antigen is unknown. It has no much larger one-base neighbor in the sample; base qualities were not kept.

In the study, sorted CD4+ and CD8+ blood T cells from patients with severe aplastic anemia and from healthy subjects underwent deep sequencing of TCR repertoires. Ficoll-Paque density gradient centrifugation was used to isolate peripheral blood mononuclear cells. Before DNA extraction, CD4+ and CD8+ T cells were sorted with FACS or magnetic beads. Beyond this particular receptor, the publication reports: No significant difference in CD8+ Simpson's diversity was found between patients and healthy controls (P=0.060). Although 25 to 30 CD8+ CDR3 sequences were shared by patients and controls, these sequences appeared highly expressed in patients and within the immunodominant clones of patients.

Sequenced: sorted CD4+, CD8+, or CD8+CD57+ T cells (not recorded which) from PBMCs. The receptor comes from a human donor in good health. The chain is encoded by TRBV24-1 joined to TRBJ2-5, and 7 junctional nucleotides match TRBD2. Here the CDR3 is given as CATSVGGAAETQYF. The sequence in DNA is TGTGCCACCAGTGTGGGAGGGGCGGCTGAGACCCAGTACTTC.